This TCR beta chain was captured in a study of CD8 T cells in ankylosing spondylitis. Study observations and caveats: CD8+ by phenotype, disease-linked clones were relatively rare in peripheral blood. Reactive arthritis synovial fluid and blood previously showed some of these motif variants. Blood of patients with ankylosing spondylitis appeared to be characterized by a TCR beta motif of eight highly homologous variants.

This clonotype was counted many times. Its antigen is undetermined. In TCRdb, the 5' RACE reads were re-called with MiXCR into one record per CDR3 protein. This table holds around 130,000 distinct CDR3 sequences, roughly 7.3% found once. Trimming removed 6 bases at V and 7 bases at J, with 19 bases between. The CDR3 covers 15 residues. The chain combines TRBV12-3 or TRBV12-4 with TRBJ2-1; D tentatively reads TRBD1 or TRBD2 (6 bases each). This clonotype was obtained from a male donor with ankylosing spondylitis or in good health (not recorded which). The source material was blood, either unsorted or a sorted T cell fraction (not recorded which). The CDR3 coding sequence is TGTGCCAGCAGGGACGGGGGCAGTCAAAGGAATGAGCAGTTCTTC. It is translated as CASRDGGSQRNEQFF.